Included here is one TCR beta chain sequence, with context. Its specificity is unknown. Germline V CDR1 and CDR2: MDHEN, SYDVKM. V lost 10 bases and J 4 bases, leaving 8 bases between the germline ends. The CDR3 loop spans 11 amino acids. This record belongs to a study of blood T cells in healthy people across ages. Study-level findings and limits: A roughly linear fall in TCR beta diversity per million T cells was seen with increasing age. It was held that the diversity estimates obtained from one million T cells were underestimates.

Isolation per sample recovered at least 6 million PBMCs. Together with a sample-barcoded 5' primer, a J-beta primer mix was included in a second PCR lasting roughly 6 to 12 cycles. Per sample, CDR3-containing paired-end reads numbered at least 2.5 million. TCRdb passed the 5' RACE reads through MiXCR, listing each CDR3 protein once. The table records hundreds of thousands of distinct CDR3 sequences, more than 55% of them present only once. The sample comprised blood. The chain joins TRBV28 to TRBJ2-1, with D unclear. This receptor was obtained from a man between 35 and 55 years old in good health. CDR3: CAIALYNEQFF. The CDR3 bases are TGTGCCATCGCCCTTTACAATGAGCAGTTCTTC.